The sequence of this TCR beta chain was determined in a study of blood T cell repertoires in COVID-19. Overall study: Sources were T cells, B-cell-depleted T cells, or PBMCs; the material itself was cDNA or gDNA.

Profiled with immunoSEQ multiplex PCR; TCRdb holds only in-frame clones, not every one. The repertoire has about 12,000 clones, over 70% of them found once; the top ten carry just under 45%. This receptor was identified in a man older than 75 with acute or convalescent COVID-19. The sample was peripheral blood.

The CDR3 sequence is CAISEPGQGNTIYF. In DNA, the CDR3 is TGTGCCATCAGTGAGCCTGGACAGGGAAACACCATATATTTT. The rearrangement links TRBV10-3 to TRBJ1-3; D may be TRBD1 (6 bases). The germline V gene has CDR1 ENHRY and CDR2 SYGVKD. The length of the CDR3 is 14 residues. V was trimmed by 2 bases and J by 4 bases, leaving 9 bases between them.